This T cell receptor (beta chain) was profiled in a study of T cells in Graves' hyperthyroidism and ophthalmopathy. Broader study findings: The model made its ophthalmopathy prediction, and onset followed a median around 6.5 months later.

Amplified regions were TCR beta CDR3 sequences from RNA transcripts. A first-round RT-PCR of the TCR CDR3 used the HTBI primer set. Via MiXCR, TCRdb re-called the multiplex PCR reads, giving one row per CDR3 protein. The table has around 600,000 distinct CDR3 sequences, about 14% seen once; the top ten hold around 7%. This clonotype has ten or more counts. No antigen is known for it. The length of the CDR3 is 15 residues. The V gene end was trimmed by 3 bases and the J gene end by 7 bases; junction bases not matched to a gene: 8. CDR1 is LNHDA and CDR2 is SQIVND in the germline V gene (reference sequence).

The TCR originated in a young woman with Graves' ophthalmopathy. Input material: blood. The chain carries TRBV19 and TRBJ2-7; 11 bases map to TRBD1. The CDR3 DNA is TGTGCCAGTAGTATCTTCGGACAGGGGGCGAGGGAGCAGTACTTC. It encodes CASSIFGQGAREQYF. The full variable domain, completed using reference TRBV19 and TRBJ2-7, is DGGITQSPKYLFRKEGQNVTLSCEQNLNHDAMYWYRQDPGQGLRLIYYSQIVNDFQKGDIAEGYSVSREKKESFPLTVTSAQKNPTAFYLCASSIFGQGAREQYFGPGTRLTVT.